This T cell receptor (beta chain) was sequenced in a study of monozygotic twins with inflammatory bowel disease. Study observations and caveats: Repertoire similarity did not differ between concordant and discordant twins, possibly owing to limited power. Twins with IBD were found to have lower TCRbeta diversity (inverse Simpson) than healthy co-twins.

The CDR3 extends over 14 amino acids. Comments on this clonotype: Its antigen is not known.

TCRdb re-analyzed the 5' RACE reads; it lists each CDR3 protein once, without DNA. The sample data list approximately 400,000 distinct CDR3 sequences. J is TRBJ1-5 and V is TRBV12-3 or TRBV12-4; TCRdb's D gene call, TRBD1, goes unchecked for lack of DNA. The sequenced sample consisted of blood. The receptor's source is a human donor with ulcerative colitis or Crohn's disease, or a healthy co-twin of an affected twin (not recorded which). The CDR3 is CASSRGQRSRPQHF.